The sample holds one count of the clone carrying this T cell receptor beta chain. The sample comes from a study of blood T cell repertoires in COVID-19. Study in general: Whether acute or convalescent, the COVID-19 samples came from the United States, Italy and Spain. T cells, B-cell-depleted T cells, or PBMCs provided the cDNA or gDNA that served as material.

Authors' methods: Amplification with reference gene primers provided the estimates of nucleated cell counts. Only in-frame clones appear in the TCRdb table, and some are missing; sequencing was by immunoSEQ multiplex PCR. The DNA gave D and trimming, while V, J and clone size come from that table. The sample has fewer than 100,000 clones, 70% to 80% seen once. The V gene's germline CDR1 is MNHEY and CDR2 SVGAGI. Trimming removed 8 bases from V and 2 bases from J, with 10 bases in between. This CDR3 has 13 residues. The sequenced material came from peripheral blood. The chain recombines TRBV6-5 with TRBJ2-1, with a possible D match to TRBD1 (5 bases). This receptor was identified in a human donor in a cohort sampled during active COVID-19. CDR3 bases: TGTGCCAGCGGATGGACAACCTACAATGAGCAGTTCTTC. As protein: CASGWTTYNEQFF.